The 14 T cell receptor beta chains below all came from one sample that was sequenced in a study of cytomegalovirus exposure and HLA in healthy donors. PCR primers comprised 60 Vbeta and 13 Jbeta primers. TCRdb's copy holds only in-frame clones and misses some; the assay was immunoSEQ multiplex PCR. The data show 95,000 to 100,000 clones, 76% seen once. The sequenced sample was PBMCs. These receptors were collected from a man in his forties or fifties in good health and CMV-seronegative.

On this clone: The junction does not match germline at one end; this may be a read error. The V and J genes are TRBV7-9 and TRBJ2-7, with TRBD2 as a possible D gene (6 bases). The length of the CDR3 is 14 residues. The germline V gene encodes CDR1 SEHNR and CDR2 FQNEAQ (reference sequence). Here the CDR3 reads CSSSFGGETYEQYF. The CDR3 region has the DNA TGTTCCAGCAGCTTTGGCGGGGAAACCTACGAGCAGTACTTC.

V usage is TRBV25-1 and J usage is TRBJ2-1; 10 nucleotides match TRBD2. V shed 6 bases, J shed 1 base, and the junction held 3 bases outside the gene matches. There are 15 residues in the CDR3. CDR1 is MGHDK, CDR2 SYGVNS, per germline. The CDR3 reads CASRVAGGSYNEQFF. The CDR3 DNA follows: TGTGCCAGCAGGGTAGCGGGGGGTTCCTACAATGAGCAGTTCTTC.

This chain's CDR3 is CASSVYGGNEQFF. In DNA, the CDR3 is TGTGCCAGCAGCGTATACGGCGGCAATGAGCAGTTCTTC. V gene TRBV9 combines with J gene TRBJ2-1; D unresolved. CDR1 is SGDLS, CDR2 YYNGEE, per germline. Trimming removed 1 base at V and 6 bases at J, with 8 bases between. This CDR3 contains 13 residues. Complete variable domain (other parts from reference TRBV9 and TRBJ2-1): DSGVTQTPKHLITATGQRVTLRCSPRSGDLSVYWYQQSLDQGLQFLIQYYNGEERAKGNILERFSAQQFPDLHSELNLSSLELGDSALYFCASSVYGGNEQFFGPGTRLTVL.

The chain links TRBV7-2 to TRBJ1-1; D might be TRBD1 (5 bases). With 1 base removed from V and 4 bases from J, the gap between germline ends came to 19 bases. CDR3 length equals 17 residues. Germline V lookup: CDR1 SGHTA, CDR2 FQGNSA. CDR3 protein: CASSLVSGGLGGTEAFF. For the CDR3, the DNA is TGTGCCAGCAGCTTAGTGTCCGGCGGACTCGGGGGCACTGAAGCTTTCTTT.

This sequence joins TRBV5-1 and TRBJ1-6; no reliable D call. Deletions cut 1 base from V and 13 bases from J, with 15 bases between. This CDR3 is built from 14 residues. CDR1 is SGHRS, CDR2 YFSETQ, per germline. CDR3 region: CASSLTGLANPLHF. The CDR3 DNA reads as TGCGCCAGCAGCTTGACTGGGCTGGCTAATCCCCTCCACTTT.

On this clone itself: One end of the junction fails to match germline, which may point to a read error. The CDR3 spells CASSLSWTGVF. CDR3 DNA: TGTGCCAGCAGCTTGTCCTGGACAGGGGTTTTC. The rearrangement links TRBV5-8 to TRBJ1-2; 9 bases are a match to TRBD1. Per the germline V gene, CDR1 is SGHTS and CDR2 is YDEGEE. This CDR3 contains 11 residues.

This chain links TRBV5-4 with TRBJ2-7, with D perhaps TRBD1 (6 bases). Germline-derived CDR1 and CDR2 are SGHNT and YYREEE (reference sequence). CDR3 length: 13 amino acids. Trimming removed 0 bases at V and 5 bases at J, with 9 bases between. DNA for the CDR3: TGTGCCAGCAGCTTGGTGGGGGCGCACGAGCAGTACTTC. Its translation is CASSLVGAHEQYF. Together with reference TRBV5-4 and TRBJ2-7, the CDR3 gives the full variable domain: ETGVTQSPTHLIKTRGQQVTLRCSSQSGHNTVSWYQQALGQGPQFIFQYYREEENGRGNFPPRFSGLQFPNYSSELNVNALELDDSALYLCASSLVGAHEQYFGPGTRLTVT.

This clone was seen once. The chain employs TRBV7-7 and TRBJ2-1, with 8 nucleotides matching TRBD1. The J segment lost 12 bases and the V segment lost 4 bases, leaving 8 bases of the junction unmatched. The CDR3 contains 13 residues. The germline CDR1 and CDR2 sequences are SSHAT and FNYEAQ (reference sequence). The CDR3 region has the DNA TGTGCCAGCAGCTCCGGACAGGGCCGGGGGCAGTTCTTC. Residues: CASSSGQGRGQFF.

With regard to this clone: Germline is not matched at one junction end, which may reflect a read error. The J gene is TRBJ2-5, the V gene TRBV30; 7 bases line up with TRBD1. This CDR3 comprises 12 residues. Germline V gene sequence: CDR1 GTSNPN, CDR2 SVGIG (reference sequence). CDR3 sequence reads: CVWSNRGETQYF. The CDR3 region has the DNA TGTGTCTGGTCCAACAGGGGAGAGACCCAGTACTTC.

V gene TRBV6-1 combines with J gene TRBJ2-1; D remains ambiguous. Germline CDR1 and CDR2: MNHNS and SASEGT. V was trimmed by 4 bases and J by 5 bases, leaving 3 bases between them. There are 11 residues in the CDR3. The chain's CDR3 is CASSANNEQFF. CDR3 sequence (DNA): TGTGCCAGCAGTGCAAACAATGAGCAGTTCTTC.

The V call is TRBV19, the J call TRBJ1-5, with 10 nucleotides matching TRBD1. The CDR3 is made up of 15 amino acids. The germline V gene has CDR1 LNHDA and CDR2 SQIVND (reference sequence). V gave up 7 bases and J gave up 5 bases; unmatched junction bases: 8. The CDR3 sequence is CASMKTGGADQPQHF. Here the CDR3 DNA reads TGTGCCAGTATGAAGACAGGGGGCGCGGATCAGCCCCAGCATTTT.

This clone was counted once. The chain couples TRBV19 to TRBJ1-1; D gene ambiguous. The CDR3 is made up of 14 amino acids. CDR1 and CDR2 (germline): LNHDA, SQIVND (reference sequence). V was cut by 6 bases and J by 2 bases, with 13 bases left in between. CDR3 nucleotide sequence: TGTGCCAGTAGGGAGGACCGCGACAACACTGAAGCTTTCTTT. Translating gives CASREDRDNTEAFF.

The rearrangement joins TRBV19 to TRBJ1-5; D remains ambiguous. The CDR3 is 12 amino acids. The V end was cut by 6 bases, the J end by 9 bases, with 12 bases between. Germline CDR1 is LNHDA and CDR2 is SQIVND (reference sequence). CDR3 in amino acids: CASSPVAGPQHF. DNA of the CDR3: TGTGCCAGTAGCCCCGTTGCCGGGCCCCAGCATTTT.

The chain links TRBV5-1 to TRBJ1-2, with 8 bases that match TRBD1. Germline V lookup: CDR1 SGHRS, CDR2 YFSETQ. The CDR3 spans 15 residues. The trim removed 4 bases at V and 2 bases at J, leaving 7 bases unmatched. Here the CDR3 DNA reads TGCGCCAGCAGCCAAGACAGGGGCGAAAACTATGGCTACACCTTC. Protein sequence: CASSQDRGENYGYTF.